A selection of T cell receptor beta chains follows, all from one sample in a study of identical twins. MiXCR, run by TCRdb on the 5' RACE reads, gives a single entry per CDR3 protein. The data show around 1.7 million distinct CDR3 sequences, with 32% seen just once and around 0.3% held by the top ten. Sequenced sample: cord blood. These receptors came from a newborn girl in good health. The CDR3 runs from the conserved cysteine through the conserved F or W. Part of the rows lack a size; the others show once, few, many or a class for expanded clones.

TRBV28	-	TRBJ2-1	CASKVAGWVGNEQFF
TRBV20-1	few	TRBJ2-1	CSAQLVGGHLYNEQFF
TRBV21-1	few	TRBJ1-5	CASSDGQGLSNQPQHF
TRBV4-2	-	TRBJ2-7	CASSAPGLVLNEQYF
TRBV7-2	-	-	CASSLAPGLAGVEQYF
TRBV20-1	-	TRBJ1-1	CSARDFGRLMNTEAFF
TRBV11-2	-	TRBJ1-4	CASSFRAEKLFF
TRBV5-1	many	TRBJ2-4	CASSLGLSGHIQYF
TRBV5-6	few	TRBJ2-5	CASSLVGAYQETQYF
TRBV24-1	once	TRBJ1-1	CATSDPGQGERAFF
TRBV10-3	-	-	CAISESRLAGEETQYF
TRBV6-5	-	TRBJ1-5	CASSMGFNQPQHF
TRBV7-8	many	TRBJ2-5	CASSYNQETQYF
TRBV20-1	few	TRBJ1-4	CSLRTGGYEKLFF
TRBV29-1	-	TRBJ2-1	CSSIAGTTHNEQFF
TRBV7-2	few	TRBJ1-2	CASSLVGRGRNGYTF
TRBV20-1	many	TRBJ2-7	CSATGDLEEQYF
TRBV3-1	-	TRBJ2-3	CVSSQDRLAGRDTQYF
TRBV27	-	TRBJ1-2	CASSLYQGYYGYIF
TRBV27	many	TRBJ2-7	CASFLSGAPVYEQYF
TRBV29-1	few	TRBJ2-5	CSVGGRALAETQYF
TRBV20-1	-	TRBJ1-2	CSASRQGISYGYTF
TRBV10-3	-	TRBJ1-5	CAISDHPQGGQPQHF
TRBV30	-	TRBJ2-6	CAWTWGVHNVLTF
TRBV6-5	-	TRBJ2-5	CASASDRKETQYF
TRBV25-1	-	TRBJ2-1	CASTFAGSGGQFF
TRBV18	-	TRBJ1-1	CASSPPSRLNTEAFF
TRBV20-1	-	TRBJ1-1	CSASIPGQRNTEAFF
TRBV12-3/TRBV12-4	-	TRBJ2-4	CANGEEGVLAKNIQYF
TRBV7-2	few	TRBJ2-7	CATSLDAHSYEQYF
TRBV29-1	-	TRBJ1-2	CSFKWGYGYTF
TRBV6-5	few	TRBJ1-2	CASSYETVDSIYGYTF
TRBV20-1	-	TRBJ2-7	CSASDTSGGNNEQYF
TRBV5-8	-	TRBJ2-7	CASSKRLTGTYNEQYF
TRBV10-3	-	TRBJ2-1	CAVSEGNERFF